The clone carrying this T cell receptor (beta chain) was found a few times. The data were produced by immunoSEQ multiplex PCR, yet TCRdb's version contains in-frame clones alone and is incomplete. The table has roughly 170,000 clones, less than 85% seen once; the top ten hold 15% to 20%. Trimming took off 2 bases at V and 3 bases at J, with 24 bases between the two ends. The CDR3 totals 18 residues. Germline values: CDR1 SGHDT, CDR2 YYEEEE. These data are taken from a study of blood T cell repertoires in COVID-19. Study at large: PBMCs, B-cell-depleted T cells, or T cells were the source of the cDNA or gDNA that made up the material.

The specimen was PBMCs or T cells enriched from blood (not recorded which). V gene TRBV5-6 combines with J gene TRBJ2-7; the D gene is possibly TRBD2 (7 bases). The TCR was taken from a man aged 55 to 70 who had recovered from COVID-19. The CDR3 protein is CASSLSGARAGAYYEQYF. In nucleotides, the CDR3 is TGTGCCAGCAGCTTAAGTGGGGCGCGTGCGGGGGCGTACTACGAGCAGTACTTC.